These 12 T cell receptor beta chains were sequenced from one sample in a study of blood T cell repertoires in COVID-19. Some clones are missing from TCRdb's copy, which holds only in-frame ones; the method was immunoSEQ multiplex PCR. The sample holds 80,000 to 100,000 clones; under 80% are singletons and the top ten take 15% to 20%. Specimen: peripheral blood. The receptors here all came from a human donor in a cohort sampled during active COVID-19.

This clone was observed many times. The rearrangement joins TRBV27 to TRBJ2-1, with 8 bases matching TRBD2. V lost 0 bases to trimming and J lost 4 bases; unmatched junction nucleotides: 5. The germline CDR1 and CDR2 sequences are MNHEY and SMNVEV (reference sequence). The CDR3 totals 16 residues. CDR3 amino acids: CASSLSAGAAYNEQFF. The CDR3 region has the DNA TGTGCCAGCAGTTTATCAGCGGGGGCGGCTTACAATGAGCAGTTCTTC.

The V gene is TRBV6-1, the J gene TRBJ1-5; possible D gene TRBD1, 5 bases. The V gene lost 2 bases and the J gene lost 1 base, with 9 bases spanning the gap. This CDR3 contains 15 residues. Germline V gives CDR1 MNHNS, CDR2 SASEGT. CDR3 region: CASSEHQGSNQPQHF. CDR3 nucleotides: TGTGCCAGCAGTGAACATCAGGGAAGCAATCAGCCCCAGCATTTT.

The CDR3 loop reads CATSRLLPGGRGETQYF. CDR3 bases: TGTGCCACCAGCAGACTCCTCCCCGGGGGGCGCGGGGAGACCCAGTACTTC. This rearrangement joins TRBV15 to TRBJ2-5; tentatively, D is TRBD2 (7 bases). There are 17 residues in the CDR3. CDR1 is LNHNV and CDR2 is YYDKDF in the germline V gene (reference sequence). Trimming pared 2 bases from V and 5 bases from J, leaving 21 bases between.

The chain recombines TRBV24-1 with TRBJ2-1; the D is unclear. In germline, CDR1 is KGHDR, CDR2 SFDVKD. Between the trimmed V and J ends, which lost 4 bases and 0 bases, there was a span of 12 bases. The CDR3 runs 16 residues. The CDR3 loop reads CATSDFASSSYNEQFF. The CDR3 coding sequence is TGTGCCACCAGTGACTTTGCATCCAGCTCCTACAATGAGCAGTTCTTC.

The chain has TRBV11-3 and TRBJ1-4; D may be TRBD1 (6 bases). There are 16 residues in the CDR3. CDR1 and CDR2 from the germline V gene are SGHNT and YENEEA. The V gene lost 4 bases and the J gene lost 2 bases, with 14 bases spanning the gap. The CDR3 DNA reads TGTGCCAGCAGCTCGACCACAGGGCGTACTAATGAAAAACTGTTTTTT. Protein sequence: CASSSTTGRTNEKLFF.

This chain links TRBV5-1 with TRBJ1-1; TRBD1 aligns across 11 bases. The CDR3 contains 15 residues. Germline V lookup: CDR1 SGHRS, CDR2 YFSETQ. Germline trimming cut 0 bases from V and 4 bases from J; bases unmatched to any gene: 2. CDR3 amino acids: CASSLGTGGGTEAFF. The CDR3 nucleotides read TGCGCCAGCAGCTTGGGGACAGGGGGCGGCACTGAAGCTTTCTTT.

This clone was counted only a few times. This chain connects TRBV2 to TRBJ2-1; D might be TRBD2 (5 bases). V gave up 7 bases and J gave up 6 bases, with 7 bases separating them. CDR3 length: 11 amino acids. CDR1 and CDR2 from the germline V gene are SNHLY and FYNNEI. The CDR3 sequence: CASNGLNEQFF. The DNA of the CDR3 is TGTGCCAGCAACGGACTCAATGAGCAGTTCTTC.

This chain links TRBV29-1 with TRBJ1-2, with 9 bases aligning to TRBD1. Germline lookup yields CDR1 SQVTM and CDR2 ANQGSEA. The CDR3 totals 16 residues. V trimming: 3 bases; J trimming: 6 bases; junction bases outside the gene matches: 14. CDR3 in amino acids: CSVDRDRVTLDDGYTF. CDR3 DNA: TGCAGCGTTGACCGGGACAGGGTTACTTTAGATGATGGCTACACCTTC.

This chain joins TRBV28 and TRBJ2-3; D may be TRBD1 (6 bases). V lost 8 bases and J lost 6, with 15 bases in between. This CDR3 contains 13 residues. Germline-derived CDR1 and CDR2 are MDHEN and SYDVKM. The CDR3 coding sequence is TGTGCCAGCGGGGCAGGGGTCGTGGATACGCAGTATTTT. Amino acids: CASGAGVVDTQYF.

The rearrangement links TRBV9 to TRBJ1-3, with D perhaps TRBD1 (6 bases). The germline V gene has CDR1 SGDLS and CDR2 YYNGEE. This CDR3 has 17 residues. The germline V and J ends were trimmed by 3 bases and 0 bases, with 16 bases remaining between them. CDR3 sequence: CASSASNREFSGNTIYF. In DNA form, the CDR3 reads TGTGCCAGCAGCGCGTCCAACAGGGAATTCTCTGGAAACACCATATATTTT.

The chain uses TRBV30 and TRBJ1-1; possibly TRBD1 for D (5 bases). CDR1 GTSNPN and CDR2 SVGIG come from the germline V gene (reference sequence). The CDR3 is made up of 11 amino acids. Deletions cut 7 bases from V and 1 base from J, with 7 bases between. The CDR3 nucleotides read TGTGCCTCAACAGGGAACACTGAAGCTTTCTTT. The encoded protein is CASTGNTEAFF. The whole variable domain, remainder taken from reference TRBV30 and TRBJ1-1, is SQTIHQWPATLVQPVGSPLSLECTVEGTSNPNLYWYRQAAGRGLQLLFYSVGIGQISSEVPQNLSASRPQDRQFILSSKKLLLSDSGFYLCASTGNTEAFFGQGTRLTVV.

The V and J genes are TRBV5-1 and TRBJ2-7; D possibly corresponds to TRBD1 (5 bases). The germline gives CDR1 SGHRS, CDR2 YFSETQ. The CDR3 totals 14 residues. V was cut by 4 bases and J by 4 bases, with 15 bases left in between. CDR3 loop: CASSLAVGPYEQYF. CDR3 nucleotides: TGCGCCAGCAGCCTGGCTGTGGGGCCTTACGAGCAGTACTTC. Filled out from reference TRBV5-1 and TRBJ2-7, the complete variable domain reads KAGVTQTPRYLIKTRGQQVTLSCSPISGHRSVSWYQQTPGQGLQFLFEYFSETQRNKGNFPGRFSGRQFSNSRSEMNVSTLELGDSALYLCASSLAVGPYEQYFGPGTRLTVT.